Presented here are 20 T cell receptor beta chains from one specimen sequenced in a study of T cell repertoires in cytomegalovirus infection. Their antigens remain unidentified. TCRdb independently ran MiXCR on the reads; one entry per CDR3 protein. The sample includes 20,000 to 30,000 distinct CDR3 sequences, approximately 22% of them seen just once. The sequencing used CD8+ T cells from cultured PBMCs, collected from culture after CMV antigen stimulation. These receptors were collected from a human donor in good health (CMV status not recorded). Some clones in this sample may be carry-over from other donors' samples.

This clonotype was seen only a few times. This chain uses TRBV10-3 with TRBJ1-2, with 9 bases matching TRBD1. The junction had 13 bases not matched to a gene; V was cut back by 6 bases and J by 2 bases. Germline V lookup: CDR1 ENHRY, CDR2 SYGVKD. This CDR3 region has 17 residues. The CDR3 loop is CAISRRLDRGDNYGYTF. The CDR3 region has the DNA TGTGCCATCAGCCGGCGTCTTGACAGGGGGGACAACTATGGCTACACCTTC.

This clonotype turned up a few times. The rearrangement joins TRBV7-9 to TRBJ2-6; D call uncertain. Trimming removed 0 bases at V and 0 bases at J, with 3 bases between. CDR1 is SEHNR and CDR2 is FQNEAQ in the germline V gene (reference sequence). The CDR3 covers 15 residues. CDR3: CASSLASSGANVLTF. In DNA, the CDR3 is TGTGCCAGCAGCTTAGCAAGCTCTGGGGCCAACGTCCTGACTTTC.

On this clonotype: With a much larger clone just one base away, this may be a read error. This chain connects TRBV7-2 to TRBJ1-2; D unresolved. V lost 1 base, J lost 8 bases, and 11 bases lay in between. This CDR3 is 13 amino acids long. Per the germline V gene, CDR1 is SGHTA and CDR2 is FQGNSA. The CDR3 bases are TGTGCCAGCAGCTTAGGACGAATCAACGGCTACACCTTC. Residues: CASSLGRINGYTF.

At least ten counts were recorded for this clonotype. This sequence joins TRBV12-3 or TRBV12-4 and TRBJ2-7, with 7 bases aligning to TRBD1. V shed 5 bases and J 2 bases; nucleotides not matched to a gene: 9. The CDR3 sequence is 15 residues long. CDR3 nucleotides: TGTGCCAGCAGTAGACCGGGACAGCTAACCTACGAGCAGTACTTC. Amino acid sequence: CASSRPGQLTYEQYF.

The chain uses TRBV19 and TRBJ1-1; 7 bases agree with TRBD1. The CDR3 runs 15 residues. V lost 2 bases, J lost 5 bases, and 8 bases stayed unmatched. In germline, CDR1 is LNHDA, CDR2 SQIVND (reference sequence). DNA of the CDR3: TGTGCCAGTAGTATATATGAGGGGGCAGGGACTGAAGCTTTCTTT. It codes for CASSIYEGAGTEAFF.

This clonotype has more than one count but fewer than ten. The chain uses TRBV2 and TRBJ1-2; TRBD1 matches 8 bases. In germline, CDR1 is SNHLY, CDR2 FYNNEI. Trimming cost V 3 bases and J 7 bases; bases outside gene matches: 4. The CDR3 is made up of 13 amino acids. The CDR3 DNA reads as TGTGCCAGCAGTGAGCAGGGGGCTGGTGGCTACACCTTC. This sequence encodes CASSEQGAGGYTF.

In its sample, this clonotype was seen many times. The genes are TRBV4-1 and TRBJ2-3; D not certain. This CDR3 contains 15 residues. V was trimmed by 0 bases and J by 0 bases, leaving 7 bases between them. Germline V gene sequence: CDR1 MGHRA, CDR2 YSYEKL. CDR3 loop: CASSQDPLSTDTQYF. CDR3 coding DNA: TGCGCCAGCAGCCAAGATCCGCTGAGCACAGATACGCAGTATTTT.

The chain is built from TRBV4-1 and TRBJ2-2, with TRBD1 matching over 9 bases. Germline V gene lookup returns CDR1 MGHRA and CDR2 YSYEKL. The V and J ends lost 5 bases and 4 bases, in that order; junction bases with no gene match: 20. The CDR3 covers 20 residues. The CDR3 bases are TGCGCCAGCAGCTCTAACCCCGGGACAGGGAACAGTCGTAGCACCGGGGAGCTGTTTTTT. It codes for CASSSNPGTGNSRSTGELFF.

This clonotype was observed at least ten times. In DNA form, the CDR3 reads TGTGCCAGCAGCTTAGCTGGTAGCGTAAGCTCCTACGAGCAGTACTTC. It specifies CASSLAGSVSSYEQYF. The V and J genes are TRBV7-8 and TRBJ2-7; a possible D gene is TRBD2 (5 bases). Between the trimmed V and J ends, which lost 0 bases and 0 bases, there was a span of 12 bases. Germline V CDR1 and CDR2: SGHVS, FQNEAQ. The CDR3 totals 16 residues.

A few counts support this clonotype. The rearrangement uses TRBV7-4 and TRBJ2-4; D is perhaps TRBD2 (5 bases). CDR1 is SGHVT, CDR2 SQSDAQ, per germline. V gave up 4 bases and J gave up 0 bases, with 16 bases separating them. This CDR3 is 17 amino acids long. The CDR3 protein is CASSSAWGELAKNIQYF. The CDR3, as DNA: TGTGCCAGCAGCTCAGCTTGGGGAGAACTAGCCAAAAACATTCAGTACTTC.

The chain joins TRBV20-1 to TRBJ1-5; 10 bases fit TRBD1. Trimming took 1 base from V and 5 from J; bases not matched to a gene: 11. The CDR3 runs 17 residues. Germline CDR1 and CDR2: DFQATT and SNEGSKA (reference sequence). This CDR3 is CSARGRSGTGVDQPQHF. The CDR3 DNA sequence: TGCAGTGCTAGAGGCCGCTCAGGGACAGGGGTCGATCAGCCCCAGCATTTT.

This chain joins TRBV7-9 and TRBJ2-5, with D hard to call. The ends were cut back, 5 bases at V and 5 bases at J, with 12 bases in the middle. CDR1 is SEHNR and CDR2 is FQNEAQ in the germline V gene (reference sequence). The CDR3 length is 13 residues. For the CDR3, the DNA is TGTGCCAGCAGCACCAGTGCCAGGGAGACCCAGTACTTC. It is translated as CASSTSARETQYF.

The V and J genes are TRBV28 and TRBJ1-1; tentative D call: TRBD1 (5 bases). Trimming shortened V by 10 bases and J by 2 bases, and 14 bases separated the two germline ends. The CDR3 loop spans 13 amino acids. Per germline, CDR1 MDHEN and CDR2 SYDVKM. The CDR3 sequence: CAITQGTNTEAFF. The CDR3 DNA is TGTGCCATCACTCAGGGCACAAACACTGAAGCTTTCTTT.

A single count supports this clonotype. The chain recombines TRBV2 with TRBJ1-6; D gene uncertain. The CDR3 is 15 amino acids. V lost 6 bases to trimming and J lost 9 bases, with 18 bases between them. From germline, CDR1 is SNHLY and CDR2 FYNNEI. The CDR3 nucleotides are TGTGCCAGCAGCCTCATGATCAAGGGTGGTTCACCCCTCCACTTT. This translates into CASSLMIKGGSPLHF.

This clonotype was counted only a few times. The V gene is TRBV20-1, the J gene TRBJ1-1, with a tentative D call TRBD1 (5 bases). This CDR3 has 12 amino acids. Trimming took off 6 bases at V and 2 bases at J, with 10 bases between the two ends. Per germline, CDR1 DFQATT and CDR2 SNEGSKA (reference sequence). Written as DNA, the CDR3 is TGCAGTGCATCCCGGGACAACACTGAAGCTTTCTTT. Encoded protein: CSASRDNTEAFF.

This clonotype has at least ten counts. The V and J genes are TRBV7-6 and TRBJ1-1; no clear D gene. CDR1 is SGHVS, CDR2 FNYEAQ, per germline. The CDR3 covers 15 residues. The V and J ends lost 1 base and 0 bases respectively, with 9 bases between them. The CDR3 sequence: CASSLERDMNTEAFF. The CDR3 nucleotides are TGTGCCAGCAGCTTAGAGCGGGATATGAACACTGAAGCTTTCTTT. Together with reference TRBV7-6 and TRBJ1-1, the CDR3 gives the full variable domain: GAGVSQSPRYKVTKRGQDVALRCDPISGHVSLYWYRQALGQGPEFLTYFNYEAQQDKSGLPNDRFSAERPEGSISTLTIQRTEQRDSAMYRCASSLERDMNTEAFFGQGTRLTVV.

This chain connects TRBV19 to TRBJ1-2; unclear D gene. Germline V gives CDR1 LNHDA, CDR2 SQIVND (reference sequence). This CDR3 region has 10 residues. This CDR3 reads CVGRDYGYTF. DNA for the CDR3: TGTGTTGGGAGGGATTATGGCTACACCTTC.

This clonotype was found a few times. The genes are TRBV4-2 and TRBJ2-1, with 7 bases that match TRBD2. Germline V gene lookup returns CDR1 LGHNA and CDR2 YNFKEQ. CDR3 length: 17 amino acids. V shed 0 bases, J shed 2 bases, and the junction held 7 bases outside the gene matches. This CDR3 reads CASSQEVLGGAYNEQFF. Here the CDR3 DNA reads TGTGCCAGCAGCCAAGAGGTGCTGGGGGGGGCCTACAATGAGCAGTTCTTC.

This rearrangement joins TRBV4-3 to TRBJ1-2, with TRBD1 matching 7 bases. The CDR3 contains 18 residues. The trim removed 4 bases at V and 8 bases at J, leaving 22 bases unmatched. CDR1 LGHNA and CDR2 YSLEER come from the germline V gene. The CDR3 DNA reads TGCGCCAGCAGCCCGATAGTAAACAGGGGCCCGTCATCGGGCGGCTACACCTTC. It specifies CASSPIVNRGPSSGGYTF.

This clonotype has only a few counts. The V call is TRBV7-9, the J call TRBJ1-1; D gene unclear. Germline V lookup: CDR1 SEHNR, CDR2 FQNEAQ (reference sequence). This CDR3 region has 12 residues. V dropped 10 bases and J dropped 1 base, with 10 bases sitting between them. The CDR3 DNA sequence: TGTGCCATCCAGACGGGGAACACTGAAGCTTTCTTT. Translating gives CAIQTGNTEAFF.